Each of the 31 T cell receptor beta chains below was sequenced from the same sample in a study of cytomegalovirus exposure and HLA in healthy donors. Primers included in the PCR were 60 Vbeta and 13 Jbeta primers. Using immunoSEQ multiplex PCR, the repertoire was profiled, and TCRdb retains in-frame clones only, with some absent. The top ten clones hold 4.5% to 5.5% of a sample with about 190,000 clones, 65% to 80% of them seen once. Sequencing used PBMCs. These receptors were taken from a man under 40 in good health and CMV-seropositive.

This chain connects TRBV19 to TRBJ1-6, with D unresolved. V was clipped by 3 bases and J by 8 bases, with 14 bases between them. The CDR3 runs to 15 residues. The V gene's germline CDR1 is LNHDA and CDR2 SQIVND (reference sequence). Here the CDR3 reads CASSMSAGSDSPLHF. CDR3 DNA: TGTGCCAGTAGTATGTCTGCTGGGAGCGATTCACCCCTCCACTTT.

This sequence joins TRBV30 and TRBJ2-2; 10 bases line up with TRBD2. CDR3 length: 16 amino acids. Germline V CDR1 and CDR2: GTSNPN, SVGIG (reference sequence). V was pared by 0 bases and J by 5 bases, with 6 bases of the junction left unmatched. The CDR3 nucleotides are TGTGCCTGGAGTGTATCTCTACTAGCGGGGACCGGGGAGCTGTTTTTT. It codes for CAWSVSLLAGTGELFF.

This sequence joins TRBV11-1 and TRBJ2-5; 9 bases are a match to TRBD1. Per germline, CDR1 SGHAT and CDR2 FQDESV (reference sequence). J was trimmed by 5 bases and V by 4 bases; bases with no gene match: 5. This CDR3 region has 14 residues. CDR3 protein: CASSSDRGGETQYF. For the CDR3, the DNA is TGTGCCAGCAGCTCGGACAGGGGAGGGGAGACCCAGTACTTC.

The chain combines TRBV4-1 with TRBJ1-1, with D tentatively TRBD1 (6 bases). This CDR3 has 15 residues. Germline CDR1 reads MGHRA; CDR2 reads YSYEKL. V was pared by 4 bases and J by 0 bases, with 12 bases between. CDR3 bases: TGCGCCAGCAGCCGAAACAGGGAGTTGAACACTGAAGCTTTCTTT. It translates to CASSRNRELNTEAFF.

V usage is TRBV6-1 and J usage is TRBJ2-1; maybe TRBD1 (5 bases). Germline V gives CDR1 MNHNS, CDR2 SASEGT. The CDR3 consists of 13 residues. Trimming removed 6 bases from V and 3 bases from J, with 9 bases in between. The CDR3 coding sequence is TGTGCCAGCAGACGAGACAGCTACAATGAGCAGTTCTTC. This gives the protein CASRRDSYNEQFF.

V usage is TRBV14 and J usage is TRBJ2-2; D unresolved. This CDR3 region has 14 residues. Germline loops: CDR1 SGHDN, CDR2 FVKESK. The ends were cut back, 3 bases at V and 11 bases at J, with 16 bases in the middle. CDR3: CASSHPMAGRELFF. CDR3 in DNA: TGTGCCAGCAGCCACCCCATGGCAGGTCGAGAGCTGTTTTTT.

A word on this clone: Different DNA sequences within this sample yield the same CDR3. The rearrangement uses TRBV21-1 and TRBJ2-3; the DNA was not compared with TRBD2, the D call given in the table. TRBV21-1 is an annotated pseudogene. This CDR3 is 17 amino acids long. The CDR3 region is CASSKGTGTSSTDTQYF. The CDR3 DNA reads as TGTGCCAGCAGCAAAGGGACCGGGACTAGCTCCACAGATACGCAGTATTTT.

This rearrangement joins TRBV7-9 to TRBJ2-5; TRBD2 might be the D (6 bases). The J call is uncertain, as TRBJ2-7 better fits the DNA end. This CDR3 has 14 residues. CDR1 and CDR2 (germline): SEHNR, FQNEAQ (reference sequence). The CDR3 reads CASSLGTGSYEQYF. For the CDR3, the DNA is TGTGCCAGCAGCTTGGGGACTGGCTCCTACGAGCAGTACTTC.

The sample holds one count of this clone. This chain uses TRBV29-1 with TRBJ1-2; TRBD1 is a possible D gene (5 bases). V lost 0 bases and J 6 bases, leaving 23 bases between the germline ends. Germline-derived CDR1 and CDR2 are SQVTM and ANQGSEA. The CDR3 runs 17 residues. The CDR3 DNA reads TGCAGCGTTGAAGATAAAGGACAACTCCAACGCACTCATGGCTACACCTTC. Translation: CSVEDKGQLQRTHGYTF.

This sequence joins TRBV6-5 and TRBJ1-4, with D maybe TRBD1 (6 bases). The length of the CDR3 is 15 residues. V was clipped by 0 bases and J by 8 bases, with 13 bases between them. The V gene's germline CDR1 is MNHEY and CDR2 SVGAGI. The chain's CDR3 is CASSYSPGAGEKLFF. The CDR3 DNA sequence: TGTGCCAGCAGTTACTCTCCAGGGGCAGGCGAAAAACTGTTTTTT.

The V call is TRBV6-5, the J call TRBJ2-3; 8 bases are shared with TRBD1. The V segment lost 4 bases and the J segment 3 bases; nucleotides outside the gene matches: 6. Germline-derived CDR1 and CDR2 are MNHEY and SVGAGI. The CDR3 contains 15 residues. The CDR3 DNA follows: TGTGCCAGCAGTTCGACAGGGGAAGGGACAGATACGCAGTATTTT. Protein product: CASSSTGEGTDTQYF.

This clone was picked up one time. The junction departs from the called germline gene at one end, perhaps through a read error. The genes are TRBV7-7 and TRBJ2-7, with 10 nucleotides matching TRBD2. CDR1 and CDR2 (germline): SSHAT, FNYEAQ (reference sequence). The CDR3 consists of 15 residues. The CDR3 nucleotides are TGTGCTAGCAGCCCAGGACTAGCGGAGTTCGGAGAGCAGTACTTC. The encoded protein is CASSPGLAEFGEQYF.

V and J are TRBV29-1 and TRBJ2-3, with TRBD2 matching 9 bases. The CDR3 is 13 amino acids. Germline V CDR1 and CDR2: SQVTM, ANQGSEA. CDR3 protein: CTIAGEVTDTQYF. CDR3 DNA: TGCACCATAGCGGGGGAAGTCACAGATACGCAGTATTTT.

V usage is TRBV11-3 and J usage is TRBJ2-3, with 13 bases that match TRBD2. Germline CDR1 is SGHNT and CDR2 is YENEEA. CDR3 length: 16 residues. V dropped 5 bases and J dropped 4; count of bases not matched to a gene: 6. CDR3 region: CASSLGLAGVADTQYF. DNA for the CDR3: TGTGCCAGCAGCCTTGGACTAGCGGGAGTTGCAGATACGCAGTATTTT.

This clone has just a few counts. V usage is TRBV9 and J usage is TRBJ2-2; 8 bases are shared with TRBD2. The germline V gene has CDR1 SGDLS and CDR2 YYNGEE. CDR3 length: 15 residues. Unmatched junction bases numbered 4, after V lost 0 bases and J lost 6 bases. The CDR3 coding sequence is TGTGCCAGCAGCGTAGCGACTAGCGAGCCCGGGGAGCTGTTTTTT. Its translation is CASSVATSEPGELFF.

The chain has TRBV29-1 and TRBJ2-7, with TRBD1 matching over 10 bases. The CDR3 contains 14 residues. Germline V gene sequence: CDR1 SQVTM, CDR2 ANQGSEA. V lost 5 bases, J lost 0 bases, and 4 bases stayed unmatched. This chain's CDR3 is CSVTGQGGSYEQYF. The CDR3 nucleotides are TGCAGCGTTACCGGACAGGGGGGCTCCTACGAGCAGTACTTC.

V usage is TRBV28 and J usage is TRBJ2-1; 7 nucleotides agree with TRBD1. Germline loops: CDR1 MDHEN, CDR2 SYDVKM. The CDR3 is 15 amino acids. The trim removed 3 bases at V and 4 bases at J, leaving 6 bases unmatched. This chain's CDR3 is CASSFGPQGYNEQFF. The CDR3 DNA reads TGTGCCAGCAGTTTTGGGCCACAGGGGTACAATGAGCAGTTCTTC. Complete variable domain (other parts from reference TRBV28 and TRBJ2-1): DVKVTQSSRYLVKRTGEKVFLECVQDMDHENMFWYRQDPGLGLRLIYFSYDVKMKEKGDIPEGYSVSREKKERFSLILESASTNQTSMYLCASSFGPQGYNEQFFGPGTRLTVL.

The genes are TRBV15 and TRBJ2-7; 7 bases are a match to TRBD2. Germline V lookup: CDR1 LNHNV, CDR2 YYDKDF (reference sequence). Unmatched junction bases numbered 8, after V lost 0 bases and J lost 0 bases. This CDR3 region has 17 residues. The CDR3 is CATSRDASGKGSYEQYF. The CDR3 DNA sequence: TGTGCCACCAGCAGAGATGCCAGCGGGAAGGGCTCCTACGAGCAGTACTTC.

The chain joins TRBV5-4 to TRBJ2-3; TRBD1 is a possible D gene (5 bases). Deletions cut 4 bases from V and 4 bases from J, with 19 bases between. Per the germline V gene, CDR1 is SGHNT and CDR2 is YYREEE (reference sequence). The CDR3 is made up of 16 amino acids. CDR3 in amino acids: CASSRMTQGKSDTQYF. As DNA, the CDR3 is TGTGCCAGCAGCCGAATGACCCAGGGAAAATCAGATACGCAGTATTTT.

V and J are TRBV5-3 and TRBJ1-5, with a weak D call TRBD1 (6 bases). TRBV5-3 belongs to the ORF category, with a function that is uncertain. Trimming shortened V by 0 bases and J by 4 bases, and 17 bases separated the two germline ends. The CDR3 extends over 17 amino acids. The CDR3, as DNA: TGTGCCAGAAGCTTGGTTTTGCAGGGGCCAGAAAATCAGCCCCAGCATTTT. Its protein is CARSLVLQGPENQPQHF.

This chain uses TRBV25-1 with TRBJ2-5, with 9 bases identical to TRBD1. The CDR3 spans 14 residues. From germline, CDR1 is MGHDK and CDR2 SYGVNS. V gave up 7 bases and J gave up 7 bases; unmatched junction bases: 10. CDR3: CASNPTGGGRTQYF. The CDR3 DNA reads TGTGCCAGCAACCCTACAGGGGGCGGGCGGACCCAGTACTTC.

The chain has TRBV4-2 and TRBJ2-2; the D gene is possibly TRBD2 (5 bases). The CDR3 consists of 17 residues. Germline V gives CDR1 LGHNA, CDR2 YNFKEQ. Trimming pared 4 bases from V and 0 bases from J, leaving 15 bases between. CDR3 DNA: TGTGCCAGCAGCCTAATGGAGGCTCCGGCGAACACCGGGGAGCTGTTTTTT. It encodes CASSLMEAPANTGELFF.

This CDR3 reads CASIAQEGTGGGEQYF. CDR3 in DNA: TGTGCCAGCATAGCGCAGGAGGGGACAGGGGGCGGCGAGCAGTACTTC. The chain is built from TRBV28 and TRBJ2-7, with TRBD1 identical over 12 bases. This CDR3 is built from 16 residues. CDR1 is MDHEN and CDR2 is SYDVKM in the germline V gene. V was clipped by 7 bases and J by 6 bases; unmatched bases: 13. Using reference TRBV28 and TRBJ2-7 for the parts outside the CDR3, the full variable domain is DVKVTQSSRYLVKRTGEKVFLECVQDMDHENMFWYRQDPGLGLRLIYFSYDVKMKEKGDIPEGYSVSREKKERFSLILESASTNQTSMYLCASIAQEGTGGGEQYFGPGTRLTVT.

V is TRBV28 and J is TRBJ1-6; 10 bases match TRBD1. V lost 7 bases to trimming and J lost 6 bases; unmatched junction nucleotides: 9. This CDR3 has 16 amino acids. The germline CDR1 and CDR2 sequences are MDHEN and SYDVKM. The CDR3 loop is CASNVRQGAGNSPLHF. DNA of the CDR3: TGTGCCAGCAATGTGCGACAGGGGGCGGGTAATTCACCCCTCCACTTT.

This CDR3 is CASSQDLLLGQGGKLFF. CDR3 in DNA: TGCGCCAGCAGCCAAGACCTTCTTCTGGGCCAGGGGGGAAAACTGTTTTTT. The chain has TRBV4-3 and TRBJ1-4, with 7 bases matching TRBD1. Germline V gives CDR1 LGHNA, CDR2 YSLEER. This CDR3 region has 17 residues. V lost 0 bases and J lost 10; bases outside the gene matches: 14.

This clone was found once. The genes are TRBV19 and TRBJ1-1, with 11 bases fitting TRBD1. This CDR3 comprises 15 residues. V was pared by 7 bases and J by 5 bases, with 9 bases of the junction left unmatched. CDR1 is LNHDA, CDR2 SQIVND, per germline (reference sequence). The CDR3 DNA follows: TGTGCCAGTACCCATGGGACAGGGGGGAGGACTGAAGCTTTCTTT. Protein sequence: CASTHGTGGRTEAFF.

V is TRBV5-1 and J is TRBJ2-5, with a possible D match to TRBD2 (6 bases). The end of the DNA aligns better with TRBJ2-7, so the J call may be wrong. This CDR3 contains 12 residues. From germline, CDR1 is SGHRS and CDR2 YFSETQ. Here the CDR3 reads CASSPGRHEQYF. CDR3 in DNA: TGCGCCAGCAGCCCAGGGAGGCACGAGCAGTACTTC.

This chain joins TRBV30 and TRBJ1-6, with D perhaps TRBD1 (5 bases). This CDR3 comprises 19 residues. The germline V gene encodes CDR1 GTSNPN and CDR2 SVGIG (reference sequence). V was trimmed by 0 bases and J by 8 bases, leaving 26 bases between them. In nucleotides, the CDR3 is TGTGCCTGGAGTGTAGGATTGGCGGGGGAATACCGTGTAGATTCACCCCTCCACTTT. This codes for CAWSVGLAGEYRVDSPLHF.

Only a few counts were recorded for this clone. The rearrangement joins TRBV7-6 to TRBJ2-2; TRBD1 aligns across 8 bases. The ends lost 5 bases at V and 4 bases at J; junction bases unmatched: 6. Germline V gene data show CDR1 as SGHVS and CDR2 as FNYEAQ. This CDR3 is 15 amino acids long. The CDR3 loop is CASSISGGGTGELFF. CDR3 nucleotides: TGTGCCAGCAGCATTTCAGGGGGCGGCACCGGGGAGCTGTTTTTT.

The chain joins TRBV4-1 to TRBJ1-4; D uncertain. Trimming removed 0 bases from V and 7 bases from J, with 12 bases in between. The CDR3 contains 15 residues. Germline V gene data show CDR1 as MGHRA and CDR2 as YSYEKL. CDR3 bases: TGCGCCAGCAGCCAAGATACGGGGTTGGGTGAAAAACTGTTTTTT. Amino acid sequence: CASSQDTGLGEKLFF.

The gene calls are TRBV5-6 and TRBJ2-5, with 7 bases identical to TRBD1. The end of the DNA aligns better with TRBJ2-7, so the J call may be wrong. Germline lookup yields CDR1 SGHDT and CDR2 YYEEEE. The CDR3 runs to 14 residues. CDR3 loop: CASSRTGEPYEQYF. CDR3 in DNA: TGTGCCAGCAGCCGAACAGGGGAACCCTACGAGCAGTACTTC.